This TCR beta chain stems from a study of Graves' ophthalmopathy and Graves' hyperthyroidism listed by TCRdb under 2018. Study-wide context: Peripheral blood was collected at initial diagnosis, before any treatment. The independent validation cohort included 18 hyperthyroidism patients plus 17 patients who later progressed from hyperthyroidism to ophthalmopathy. In total, 135 blood samples were TCR-sequenced: fewer than 50 ophthalmopathy, some 75 hyperthyroidism and about 17 hyperthyroidism-to-ophthalmopathy patients. To explore V-J signatures distinguishing ophthalmopathy from hyperthyroidism, a discovery set of 100 patients (43 ophthalmopathy, 57 stable hyperthyroidism) was enrolled. T-cell repertoires of thyroid tissue and blood were compared in more than 5 hyperthyroidism patients. The study used TCR beta repertoire signatures to distinguish Graves' ophthalmopathy from Graves' hyperthyroidism and to predict progression to ophthalmopathy. Once sampling was done, hyperthyroidism patients were given methimazole at a starting dose of 30 mg daily, while ophthalmopathy patients were given high-dose intravenous methylprednisolone.

Study-level results and caveats: Sample size was not predetermined statistically, and investigators were not blinded to group allocation. In validation, the model predicted ophthalmopathy progression with less than 71% sensitivity and roughly 78% specificity; fewer than 15 predicted patients were CT-confirmed with GO in a median of 6.5 months. The 13-signature model separated ophthalmopathy from stable hyperthyroidism with 85% to 90% sensitivity and about 81% specificity in cross-validation, and 80%/75% in the test set. Most of the expanded thyroid clonotypes with a frequency above 0.001 were also detected in blood, and it was suggested that the thyroid immune response may be reflected by blood repertoires.

As encoded in the germline V gene (reference sequence), CDR1 is LNHNV while CDR2 is YYDKDF. V trim: 3 bases; J trim: 7 bases; unmatched bases: 5. The CDR3, from cysteine to phenylalanine, totals 15 residues. Solely the CDR3 DNA is kept, with 45 bases framed from the first base. In the case of this clonotype: Its antigen has not been determined. Base qualities are not recorded, but no much larger clone differs from it by a single base.

Ophthalmopathy patients had moderately to severely active disease, Clinical Activity Score of at least 3, NOSPECS grade of at least 4, and disease duration under 3 months. Patients with other autoimmune diseases, uncontrolled infections, pregnancy or lactation were excluded. Diagnosis relied on clinical symptoms, serum thyroxine, TRAb, thyroid ultrasound and orbital computed tomography. PBMCs were isolated from approximately 10 ml of fresh peripheral blood by Ficoll-Paque density gradient centrifugation. Total RNA was extracted with Trizol reagent and quality-checked on an Agilent 2100 Bioanalyzer. TCR beta CDR3 regions were amplified from RNA transcripts for repertoire sequencing. The first round of RT-PCR was done with HTBI primers and the Qiagen OneStep RT-PCR kit, and was followed by a second round of multiplex PCR, then size selection and purification. The libraries underwent paired-end sequencing with 100 bp reads on an Illumina HiSeq2000. From the authors' description of their analysis: SOAPnuke was used to process the reads, throwing out any read that had adapters, had uncalled bases, had a mean Phred below 15, or lacked an exact constant-primer or identifier match. High-quality paired reads were merged with COPE v1.2.5. Unique nucleotide sequences were defined as clonotypes and aligned to IMGT TRB V, D and J references using MiTCR v1.1. Analysis was restricted to V-J combinations with a frequency above 0.0001, which covered about 99% of repertoires. A TCR clonal expansion and chaos score per V-J combination was defined as the ratio of F50 clonal expansion to chaos observed in the TCRdist matrix. Features were reduced by Welch's t-statistics and random forest to approximately 13 V-J combinations, which fed a naive Bayes classifier. The similarity between thyroid and blood repertoires was quantified using the Morisita-Horn index. The raw public reads went through TCRdb reprocessing: fastp at Q25, MiXCR clone calling, in-frame beta chains kept. Rows are combined by CDR3 protein, so each entry shows the most common genes and DNA. The V and J calls were not made by the authors but by TCRdb's processing. The sample table records hundreds of thousands of distinct CDR3 sequences; 35% to 45% of these occur just once. The ten largest clones represent around 3.3% of the sample.

The rearrangement combines TRBV15 with TRBJ1-6, with 8 bases matching TRBD1. The sequencing sample was made of peripheral blood. This TCR derives from an adult man with Graves' ophthalmopathy. The CDR3 amino acid sequence is: CATSSADRVNSPLHF. The DNA sequence is TGTGCCACCAGCAGCGCGGACAGGGTGAATTCACCCCTCCACTTT.